A single sample gave rise to the 2 T cell receptor beta chains below, sequenced in a study of spatial heterogeneity in lung cancer. Sample time point: blood at routine non-recurrence follow-up after resection. Each CDR3 protein gets one entry after TCRdb re-called the 5' RACE reads with MiXCR. The sample carries about 100,000 distinct CDR3 sequences, approximately 19% recorded once. Material: PBMCs, obtained at follow-up. These TCRs come from a male donor with early-stage non-small cell lung cancer.

This clonotype was picked up a small number of times. CDR3 residues: CATSDYSINEQFF. CDR3 DNA: TGTGCCACCAGTGATTACTCGATCAATGAGCAGTTCTTC. J is TRBJ2-1 and V is TRBV24-1; D is undetermined. Per germline, CDR1 KGHDR and CDR2 SFDVKD. This CDR3 has 13 amino acids. The V gene lost 2 bases and the J gene lost 6 bases, with 7 bases spanning the gap.

The chain links TRBV24-1 to TRBJ1-1; 9 nucleotides agree with TRBD1. Germline V gives CDR1 KGHDR, CDR2 SFDVKD. CDR3 length: 15 residues. The J segment lost 1 base and the V segment lost 6 bases, leaving 5 bases of the junction unmatched. CDR3 sequence: CATSPATGGNTEAFF. The CDR3 nucleotides are TGTGCCACCAGTCCCGCGACAGGGGGGAACACTGAAGCTTTCTTT.